The 12 T cell receptor beta chains below all came from one sample that was sequenced in a study of blood T cell repertoires in COVID-19. The method was immunoSEQ multiplex PCR; TCRdb's version includes in-frame clones alone and lacks a portion of them. The sample lists more than 35,000 clones; nearly 70% were seen once. The material sequenced was peripheral blood. All receptors come from an elderly man with acute or convalescent COVID-19.

V gene TRBV13 combines with J gene TRBJ2-7; 7 bases are a match to TRBD1. The CDR3 is 12 amino acids. Per germline, CDR1 PRHDT and CDR2 FYEKMQ (reference sequence). V lost 5 bases to trimming and J lost 5 bases; unmatched junction nucleotides: 3. The CDR3 reads CASSGDRDEQYF. The CDR3, as DNA: TGTGCCAGCAGCGGCGACAGGGACGAGCAGTACTTC.

This chain uses TRBV7-2 with TRBJ1-4; TRBD1 agrees at 8 bases. The length of the CDR3 is 18 residues. The V gene's germline CDR1 is SGHTA and CDR2 FQGNSA. V lost 5 bases, J lost 8 bases, and 19 bases stayed unmatched. For the CDR3, the DNA is TGTGCCAGCAGCCAGGGACAGGAATTTAGTAGACTGAGGGAAAAACTGTTTTTT. Amino acids: CASSQGQEFSRLREKLFF.

CDR3 residues: CASSLLNYQETQYF. CDR3 nucleotide sequence: TGTGCCAGCAGCTTATTGAACTACCAAGAGACCCAGTACTTC. The rearrangement joins TRBV11-3 to TRBJ2-5; no reliable D call. Germline-derived CDR1 and CDR2 are SGHNT and YENEEA. The V gene lost 2 bases and the J gene lost 0 bases, with 7 bases spanning the gap. This CDR3 is built from 14 residues.

The chain combines TRBV14 with TRBJ2-5; 10 bases line up with TRBD1. Trimming removed 4 bases from V and 5 bases from J; junction bases left unmatched: 10. The CDR3 sequence is 16 residues long. The germline V gene encodes CDR1 SGHDN and CDR2 FVKESK. CDR3 nucleotide sequence: TGTGCCAGCAGCCGAGGGACAGGGGCCTTGGGTGAGACCCAGTACTTC. Translation gives CASSRGTGALGETQYF.

This chain joins TRBV6-2 or TRBV6-3 and TRBJ1-1; weak D call: TRBD1 (6 bases). Per the germline V gene, CDR1 is MNHEY and CDR2 is SVGEGT. The CDR3 is 13 residues long. Trimming pared 6 bases from V and 5 bases from J, leaving 13 bases between. The CDR3 DNA reads as TGTGCCAGCAGCAATGGGGGGGCAACTGAAGCTTTCTTT. It codes for CASSNGGATEAFF.

Only a few counts were recorded for this clone. V gene TRBV6-5 combines with J gene TRBJ1-2, with a tentative D call TRBD1 (6 bases). Trimming removed 6 bases from V and 2 bases from J, with 13 bases in between. The CDR3 is 14 residues long. Germline V gene lookup returns CDR1 MNHEY and CDR2 SVGAGI. The CDR3 coding sequence is TGTGCCAGCAGCAACACAGGGTGGAACTATGGCTACACCTTC. As protein: CASSNTGWNYGYTF.

V is TRBV29-1 and J is TRBJ1-2; D is ambiguous. Germline V CDR1 and CDR2: SQVTM, ANQGSEA. V was trimmed by 0 bases and J by 9 bases, leaving 20 bases between them. This CDR3 spans 15 amino acids. CDR3 sequence reads: CSVEDLNGESRSYTF. DNA of the CDR3: TGCAGCGTTGAAGATCTTAACGGAGAGAGTAGGAGCTACACCTTC.

This clone was seen a handful of times. This rearrangement joins TRBV7-8 to TRBJ1-1; a weak D match, TRBD1 (5 bases). Trimming left V 5 bases short and J 0 bases short, with 13 bases between. Germline V lookup: CDR1 SGHVS, CDR2 FQNEAQ. This CDR3 is 15 amino acids long. Written as DNA, the CDR3 is TGTGCCAGCAGCCCCCCAGGGATGATGAACACTGAAGCTTTCTTT. Its protein product is CASSPPGMMNTEAFF.

Only one count was recorded for this clone. The gene calls are TRBV20-1 and TRBJ1-6; D remains unclear. V lost 3 bases to trimming and J lost 1 base, with 7 bases between them. This CDR3 is built from 14 residues. CDR1 and CDR2 from the germline V gene are DFQATT and SNEGSKA (reference sequence). The CDR3 loop reads CSASGRSYNSPLHF. DNA for the CDR3: TGCAGTGCTAGTGGGAGATCCTATAATTCACCCCTCCACTTT.

The gene calls are TRBV5-1 and TRBJ2-2, with D possibly matching TRBD2 (5 bases). Trimming shortened V by 0 bases and J by 0 bases, and 15 bases separated the two germline ends. Germline values: CDR1 SGHRS, CDR2 YFSETQ. The CDR3 contains 18 residues. CDR3: CASSLVLRTTTNTGELFF. CDR3 nucleotides: TGCGCCAGCAGCTTGGTTCTGCGGACGACTACGAACACCGGGGAGCTGTTTTTT.

This clone was seen only a few times. The chain recombines TRBV12-3 or TRBV12-4 with TRBJ2-7; 10 bases agree with TRBD1. This CDR3 comprises 13 residues. J gave up 7 bases and V 6 bases, and 6 bases lay outside the gene matches. This chain's CDR3 is CASSADRGSEQYF. The CDR3 coding sequence is TGTGCCAGCAGCGCGGACAGGGGGAGTGAGCAGTACTTC.

This chain links TRBV19 with TRBJ1-5; D is possibly TRBD1 (6 bases). The CDR3 extends over 14 amino acids. Trimming removed 6 bases at V and 5 bases at J, with 14 bases between. Germline loops: CDR1 LNHDA, CDR2 SQIVND (reference sequence). The CDR3 reads CASRLGQRYQPQHF. CDR3 in DNA: TGTGCCAGTAGACTCGGACAGAGATATCAGCCCCAGCATTTT.